This T cell receptor beta chain emerged from a study of blood T cell repertoires in COVID-19. Clones were sequenced by immunoSEQ multiplex PCR, and TCRdb holds only the in-frame ones, with some missing. Of about 220,000 clones detected, approximately 81% appear once; the ten largest clones hold 2.9%. Germline V gives CDR1 LNHDA, CDR2 SQIVND (reference sequence). The V gene lost 5 bases and the J gene lost 0 bases, with 14 bases spanning the gap. The CDR3 is 16 residues long. Sequences were obtained from peripheral blood. The rearrangement joins TRBV19 to TRBJ1-5, with D possibly being TRBD1 (6 bases). The sequence was collected from a man in his forties or fifties who had recovered from COVID-19. The CDR3 sequence: CASSVPGVFSNQPQHF. DNA for the CDR3: TGTGCCAGTAGTGTCCCAGGGGTTTTTAGCAATCAGCCCCAGCATTTT.